Described below is a single T cell receptor beta chain sequence and its context. The repertoire was sequenced with immunoSEQ multiplex PCR; TCRdb's copy has only in-frame clones and lacks some. Of 30,000 to 35,000 clones listed, roughly nine tenths are singletons. These data are taken from a study of T cell changes during pregnancy in multiple sclerosis. Germline V lookup: CDR1 MNHNS, CDR2 SASEGT. This CDR3 has 12 amino acids. Trimming removed 7 bases at V and 8 bases at J, with 14 bases between. The origin of this receptor is a female donor with multiple sclerosis, enrolled in a pregnancy study. The sample in question was CD8+ T cells from peripheral blood mononuclear cells, obtained before pregnancy. This chain links TRBV6-1 with TRBJ1-2; D might be TRBD1 (5 bases). CDR3 amino acids: CASTAGTVGYTF. In DNA form, the CDR3 reads TGTGCCAGCACCGCGGGGACTGTGGGCTACACCTTC.